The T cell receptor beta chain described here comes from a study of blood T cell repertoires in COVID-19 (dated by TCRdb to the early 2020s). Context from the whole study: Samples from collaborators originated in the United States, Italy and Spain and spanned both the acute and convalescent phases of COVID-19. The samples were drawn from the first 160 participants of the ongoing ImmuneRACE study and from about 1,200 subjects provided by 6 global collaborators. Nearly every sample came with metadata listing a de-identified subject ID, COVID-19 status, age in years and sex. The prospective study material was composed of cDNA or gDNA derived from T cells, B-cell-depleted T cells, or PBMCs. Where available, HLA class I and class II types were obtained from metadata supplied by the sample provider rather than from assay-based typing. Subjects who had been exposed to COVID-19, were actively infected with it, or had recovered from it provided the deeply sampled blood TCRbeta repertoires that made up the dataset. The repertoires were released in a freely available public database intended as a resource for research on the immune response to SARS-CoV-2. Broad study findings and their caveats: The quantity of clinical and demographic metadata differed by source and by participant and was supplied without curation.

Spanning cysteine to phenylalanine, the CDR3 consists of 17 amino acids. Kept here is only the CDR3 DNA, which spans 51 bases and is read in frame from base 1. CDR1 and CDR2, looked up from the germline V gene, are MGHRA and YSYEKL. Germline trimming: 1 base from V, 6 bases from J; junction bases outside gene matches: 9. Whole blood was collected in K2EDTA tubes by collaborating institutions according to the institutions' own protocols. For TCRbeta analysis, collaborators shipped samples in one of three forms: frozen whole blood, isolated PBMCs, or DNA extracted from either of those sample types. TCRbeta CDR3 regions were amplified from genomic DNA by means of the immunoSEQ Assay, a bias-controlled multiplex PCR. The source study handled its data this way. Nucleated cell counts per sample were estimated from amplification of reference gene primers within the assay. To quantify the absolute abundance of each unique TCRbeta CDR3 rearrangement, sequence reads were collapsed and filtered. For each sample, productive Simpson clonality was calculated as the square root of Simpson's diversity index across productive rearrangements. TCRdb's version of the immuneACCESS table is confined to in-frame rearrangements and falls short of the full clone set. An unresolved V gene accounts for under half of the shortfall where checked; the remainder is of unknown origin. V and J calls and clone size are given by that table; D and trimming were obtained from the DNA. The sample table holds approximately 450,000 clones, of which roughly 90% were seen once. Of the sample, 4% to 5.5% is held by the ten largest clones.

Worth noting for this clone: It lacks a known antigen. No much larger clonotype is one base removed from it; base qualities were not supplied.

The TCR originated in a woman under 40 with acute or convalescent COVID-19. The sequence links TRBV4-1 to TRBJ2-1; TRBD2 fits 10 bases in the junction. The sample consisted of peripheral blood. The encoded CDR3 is CASSQVPAGGPVNEQFF. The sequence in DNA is TGCGCCAGCAGCCAAGTCCCAGCGGGGGGGCCTGTCAATGAGCAGTTCTTC.